This note documents a single T cell receptor beta chain sequence. Its specific antigen is unknown. It has no much larger one-base neighbor in the sample; base qualities were not kept. The cohort comprised hundreds of healthy bone marrow donors. Cohort members were all nominally healthy when sampled, although unrecorded immune exposures were likely present. The donor was CMV seronegative and belonged to the group of 352 seronegative cohort members. A peripheral blood sample was collected from each donor, and TCR beta sequencing was performed on peripheral blood mononuclear cells. The Qiagen DNeasy Blood Extraction Kit was used to extract genomic DNA from the blood cell samples. This sample stems from a study of cytomegalovirus exposure and HLA in healthy donors (dated by TCRdb to the late 2010s). Broadly, across the study: According to an earlier analysis of 587 of the donors, some 180 million T cells yielded roughly 110 million unique TCR beta sequences and around 300 Gb of sequence data. Donor age, sex, ethnicity and CMV serostatus were collected together with the repertoire data. Rather than using new phenotypic data, the later analysis identified candidate immune exposures from TCR beta sequences and from how often those sequences occurred across donors. Because of strong linkage in the cohort, a few DR-DQ haplotypes were treated as single units for association and clustering. The number of donors typed differed by locus, with 629-630 for A, B, C, DRB1 and DQB1, roughly 550 for DQA1, about 610 for DPA1, and around 460 for DPB1. An earlier analysis of around 540 of the donors applied high-throughput TCR beta sequencing to assess whether each TCR beta V gene segment acted as functional or pseudogenic. Genome-wide SNP genotypes for about 60% of the roughly 670 donors were used in a later genetic analysis, which treated that subset as a discovery cohort. Roughly 310 gigabases of sequencing data and around 87 million unique TCR sequences were included in an early release covering 550 to 650 HLA-typed donors. High-throughput TCR immunosequencing, statistical association of individual TCRs with disease status, and machine learning were combined to predict cytomegalovirus infection status. In a later analysis, previously published TCR beta repertoires from several hundred donors were re-analyzed and high-resolution HLA genotyping was added so that TCR occurrence patterns could be studied. Every repertoire in the discovery cohort had been generated on one and the same sequencing platform. HLA typing included class I and class II loci at four-digit resolution. The genetic ancestry cluster associated with self-reported Caucasian donors included 80% to 90% of the roughly 410 genotyped donors. The study aimed to test whether cataloging public T cell receptors could reveal signatures of past pathogen exposure. A separate validation cohort of more than 100 different subjects was used in addition to the roughly 720-subject first cohort. Among almost 400 genotyped donors of the cohort, an average of approximately 240,000 unique TCR beta nucleotide sequences were sequenced per donor, roughly 20% of them non-productive. Using immunosequencing, the study profiled T cell repertoires from about 610 subjects and related those repertoires to cytomegalovirus serostatus.

General study outcomes and caveats: A further reported finding was that TCR beta sequences accurately predicted the HLA-A and HLA-B alleles for most subjects in the first cohort. Most TCR sequences were observed very rarely across donors, whereas some public TCRs were present in many individuals. A later analysis reported that several top co-occurrence clusters appeared linked to parvovirus B19, influenza, CMV and Epstein-Barr virus. Only TCR beta chains were sequenced in this cohort, and the absence of alpha or paired-chain data limited detectable features. For the cohort, immune exposure information was limited to CMV serostatus. A cluster of highly shared sequence variants was judged likely to represent a technical artifact of the sequencing pipeline. In both the original and validation cohorts, the classifier was reported to diagnose cytomegalovirus status with high specificity and sensitivity. A later analysis found that HLA-associated TCR beta chains were more clonally expanded and had lower generation probabilities than equally common non-associated chains. According to a later genetic analysis, donors in an Asian-associated ancestry cluster had fewer N-insertions in productive TCRs than the approximately 670-donor mean. The earlier analysis of some 540 of the donors excluded approximately 17 rarely observed V segments, including chromosome 9 orphons, because counts were too low. The study gave a list of 150 to 200 TCR beta chains associated with cytomegalovirus. The 87-base-pair reads could not distinguish some IMGT-functional V segments, including TRBV6-2 and TRBV6-3, so those segments were excluded. A later analysis found that most CMV-associated TCR beta chains appeared HLA-restricted, with HLA associations seemingly driven largely by CMV exposure. In an earlier analysis of roughly 560 of the donors, most TCR beta V segments were observed in productive rearrangements about 90% or about 30% of the time, broadly matching IMGT annotations. Strong co-occurrence of HLA alleles, especially DR and DQ, made assigning TCR associations to individual alleles difficult. It was suggested by the authors that the approach could potentially be generalized to other disease states and immunological phenotypes. HLA typing was unavailable for some donors at each locus, so association tests used only the typed subset. Three of the identified cytomegalovirus-associated TCR beta chains were confirmed in vitro to be specific for cytomegalovirus antigens. In a later analysis, TCR association rates were found to vary across HLA loci, with the most associated TCRs seen for DRB1 alleles and the fewest for HLA-C alleles. Correlated functional status among segregating V segments might be attributable to linkage disequilibrium, but an unknown experimental factor could not be ruled out. In a later analysis, some 17,000 TCR beta sequences were associated with specific HLA alleles at a false discovery rate of 0.05. Presence/absence analyses assumed roughly uniform sequencing depth across donors, an assumption that may not hold. An association between a missense DCLRE1C variant and V-gene and J-gene trimming of TCR beta chains was found in a later genetic analysis and replicated in an independent cohort.

The library was generated by the immunoSEQ multiplex PCR assay. The multiplex PCR relied on a mix of 60 forward primers for TCR Vbeta segments and 13 reverse primers for TCR Jbeta segments. The CDR3 region of rearranged TCR beta genes was amplified from genomic DNA with a multiplex PCR assay. Amplified TCR beta libraries were sequenced as 87-base-pair reads on the Illumina HiSeq System. The paper's data handling went like this. In a later analysis, around 80 million unique TCR beta chains were counted across the 500 to 850 repertoires, and roughly 10 million of these chains were shared by at least two donors. To remove PCR and sequencing errors, raw reads were error-corrected and collapsed into unique sequences using a nearest-neighbor algorithm that merged closely related sequences. Alignment of CDR3 sequences to IMGT reference sequences was used to assign V, D and J gene segments. Each retained sequence needed at least a six-nucleotide match to both a V gene segment and a J gene segment. Rearrangements were classified as productive when the CDR3 lacked stop codons and remained in frame with V and J, and all other rearrangements were classified as non-productive. CDR3 was defined by IMGT convention, running from the second conserved V-encoded cysteine to the conserved J-encoded phenylalanine. The earlier analysis of more than 450 of the donors excluded sequences that lacked an unambiguous match to a single V gene segment. In an earlier analysis of 587 of the donors, a V segment was called functional when productive rearrangements were above 56.7%, and segregating when the standard deviation between donors exceeded 5%. To diagnose cytomegalovirus status from the catalog of TCR beta chain sequences, a statistical classification framework was built. V and J gene assignment, in a later analysis, came from comparing TCR nucleotide sequences with IMGT/GENE-DB human TR gene sequences. Using the TCRdist pipeline, a later analysis assigned CDR3 sequences along with most-parsimonious VDJ recombination scenarios. In a later analysis, every TCR beta chain was defined by the combination of its CDR3 amino acid sequence and its V-gene family, and reads without a unique V-gene family were dropped. In a later analysis, fewer than 600 highly shared, low-generation-probability nucleotide sequences were removed to address suspected cross-contamination and a sequencing artifact. In a later analysis, a clonal expansion index was calculated for each public chain from normalized within-repertoire ranks of inferred template counts. In a later analysis, generation probabilities were computed with a VDJ recombination model fitted to out-of-frame rearrangements, and the resulting probabilities were checked against IGoR. A later analysis scored TCR-TCR, TCR-HLA and TCR-CMV co-occurrence with hypergeometric tests, applying a repertoire-size bias correction to TCR pairs. In a later analysis, false discovery rates were estimated by permuting HLA or CMV assignments 20 times. A later analysis grouped co-occurring TCRs with DBSCAN, adding TCRdist sequence similarity when clustering within HLA-allele-positive subsets. Repertoires with fewer than 30,000 or more than 120,000 public chains, plus five repertoires with anomalous nucleotide sharing, were excluded from co-occurrence clustering. TCRdb stores this immuneACCESS table with in-frame sequences only. Part of the clones is absent; in the studies checked, under half of the shortfall reflects unresolved V genes, and no reason is known for the rest. V and J calls plus clone size are reproduced from that table; the DNA served to infer D and trimming. The sample table shows 150,000 to 200,000 clones, and around 77% are seen once. The top ten constitute 1.6% of the sample.

V loses 6 bases at its end and J loses 4 bases; junction bases beyond the gene matches: 11. The germline V gene specifies SQVTM as CDR1 and ANQGSEA as CDR2. The CDR3 goes from the cysteine to the phenylalanine over 15 residues. The sequence is cut down to CDR3 DNA, 45 bases in frame from base 1. Recombination joined TRBV29-1 with TRBJ2-7; TRBD1 matches 11 bases in the middle. The source material was PBMCs. The TCR sequence derives from a young woman in good health and CMV-seronegative. For the CDR3, the sequence is CSVVRGTGGQYEQYF. The bases read TGCAGCGTGGTCCGGGGGACAGGGGGTCAATACGAGCAGTACTTC.